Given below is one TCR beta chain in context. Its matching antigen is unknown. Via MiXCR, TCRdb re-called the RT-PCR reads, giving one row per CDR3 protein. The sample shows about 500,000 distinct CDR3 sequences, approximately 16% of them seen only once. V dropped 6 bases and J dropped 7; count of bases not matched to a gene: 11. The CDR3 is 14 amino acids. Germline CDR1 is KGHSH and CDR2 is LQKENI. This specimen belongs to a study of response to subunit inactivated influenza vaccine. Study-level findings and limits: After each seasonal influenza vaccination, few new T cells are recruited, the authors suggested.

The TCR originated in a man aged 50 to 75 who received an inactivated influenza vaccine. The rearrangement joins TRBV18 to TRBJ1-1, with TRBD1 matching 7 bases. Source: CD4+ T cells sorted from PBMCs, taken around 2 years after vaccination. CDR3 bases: TGTGCCAGCTCCCGTCAGGGGGGAGGGGGTGAAGCTTTCTTT. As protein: CASSRQGGGGEAFF.